This T cell receptor (beta chain) originates from a study of blood T cell repertoires in COVID-19. Sequencing was performed with immunoSEQ multiplex PCR; in TCRdb, only in-frame clones are kept and a portion is missing. The table has roughly 50,000 clones, 75% to 95% seen once. CDR3 length equals 14 residues. Germline-derived CDR1 and CDR2 are MNHEY and SVGAGI. V was pared by 8 bases and J by 1 base, with 12 bases between. The J gene is TRBJ2-1, the V gene TRBV6-5, with D perhaps TRBD2 (6 bases). The TCR originated in a man aged 50 or older with active COVID-19. The specimen was peripheral blood. In nucleotides, the CDR3 is TGTGCCAGCGCGGCGGACTATTCCTACAATGAGCAGTTCTTC. This sequence encodes CASAADYSYNEQFF.